These T cell receptor beta chains were read from a single sample in a study of cytomegalovirus exposure and HLA in healthy donors. Generated by immunoSEQ multiplex PCR, the TCRdb table keeps only in-frame clones and is missing some. The table includes about 85,000 clones, about 72% detected once. Sequenced: PBMCs. The receptor set was obtained from a man aged 30 to 45 in good health and CMV-seronegative. CDR3s include the opening cysteine and the closing phenylalanine or tryptophan. The D gene is left open where the match is weak. The size field is filled for only some rows; it gives once, few, many or a size class.

>TRBV9|TRBJ1-1|.|.
CASRPLSGEEGTEAFF
TGTGCCAGCAGACCCCTGTCGGGGGAAGAGGGGACTGAAGCTTTCTTT
>TRBV2|TRBJ1-2|.|TRBD1
CASRYRGYGYTF
TGTGCCAGCAGGTACAGGGGATATGGCTACACCTTC
>TRBV2|TRBJ2-5|.|.
CASSRQDGSGETQYF
TGTGCCAGCAGTCGACAGGACGGGTCGGGGGAGACCCAGTACTTC
>TRBV4-2|TRBJ2-1|.|.
CASGHSYPLFF
TGTGCCAGCGGGCACTCTTACCCCCTCTTCTTC
>TRBV5-6|TRBJ1-3|once|.
CASSIQGHGNTIYF
TGTGCCAGCAGCATACAGGGTCATGGAAACACCATATATTTT
>TRBV4-2|TRBJ2-1|few|.
CASSQAGDINEQFF
TGTGCCAGCAGCCAAGCGGGAGACATAAATGAGCAGTTCTTC
>TRBV6-5|TRBJ2-2|.|.
CASSFLTGNRELFF
TGTGCCAGCAGTTTCCTAACAGGGAATCGGGAGCTGTTTTTT
>TRBV6-1|TRBJ2-5|few|.
CASGGLSQETQYF
TGTGCCAGCGGAGGACTGTCCCAAGAGACCCAGTACTTC
>TRBV21-1|TRBJ2-7|.|.
CASSKTNYEQYF
TGTGCCAGCAGCAAAACTAACTACGAGCAGTACTTC
>TRBV5-4|TRBJ2-7|.|TRBD1
CASSPIPGQGGEQYF
TGTGCCAGCAGCCCGATACCCGGACAGGGCGGGGAGCAGTACTTC
>TRBV5-1|TRBJ2-3|.|TRBD2
CASSLGLADFTDTQYF
TGCGCCAGCAGCCTGGGGCTAGCGGATTTCACAGATACGCAGTATTTT
>TRBV6-4|TRBJ1-4|.|TRBD1
CASNGTGGEKLFF
TGTGCCAGCAATGGGACAGGGGGTGAAAAACTGTTTTTT
>TRBV7-3|TRBJ1-1|once|.
CASSLSGPNTEAFF
TGTGCCAGCAGCTTATCTGGGCCGAACACTGAAGCTTTCTTT
>TRBV19|TRBJ1-1|.|TRBD1
CASSLRTGANTEAFF
TGTGCCAGTAGCCTGAGGACAGGGGCGAACACTGAAGCTTTCTTT
>TRBV19|TRBJ1-1|.|TRBD1
CASRGQNEAFF
TGTGCCAGTAGGGGACAGAATGAAGCTTTCTTT
>TRBV6-4|TRBJ1-1|.|TRBD1
CASSTDRGVTEAFF
TGTGCCAGCAGTACCGACAGGGGGGTGACTGAAGCTTTCTTT
>TRBV29-1|TRBJ1-3|few|.
CSVEAGAGNTIYF
TGCAGCGTTGAGGCGGGGGCTGGAAACACCATATATTTT
>TRBV5-4|TRBJ1-1|once|TRBD1
CATTGGITFTEAFF
TGTGCCACTACAGGGGGCATAACCTTCACTGAAGCTTTCTTT
>TRBV27|TRBJ1-5|few|.
CASSFQGLGNQPQHF
TGTGCCAGCAGTTTTCAGGGGCTCGGCAATCAGCCCCAGCATTTT
>TRBV19|TRBJ2-7|once|TRBD2
CASSMGLRGACEQYF
TGTGCCAGTAGTATGGGACTGCGGGGGGCTTGCGAGCAGTACTTC
>TRBV4-3|TRBJ2-5|.|.
CASSQDTGETQYF
TGCGCCAGCAGCCAAGATACGGGAGAGACCCAGTACTTC
>TRBV7-3|TRBJ2-1|.|TRBD2
CASRDGTINEQFF
TGTGCCAGCAGAGACGGGACTATCAATGAGCAGTTCTTC
>TRBV4-1|TRBJ1-1|.|TRBD1
CASSQWTGNFTEAFF
TGCGCCAGCAGCCAATGGACAGGGAATTTCACTGAAGCTTTCTTT
>TRBV7-9|TRBJ2-5|.|TRBD2
CASSSTPSGEWTQYF
TGTGCCAGCAGTTCCACCCCTAGCGGGGAGTGGACCCAGTACTTC
>TRBV7-8|TRBJ1-2|.|TRBD1
CASSLGQGSYGYTF
TGTGCCAGCAGCTTAGGACAGGGTAGCTATGGCTACACCTTC
>TRBV18|TRBJ1-1|.|.
CASSPPSGGTEAFF
TGTGCCAGCTCACCGCCCTCCGGGGGCACTGAAGCTTTCTTT
>TRBV7-2|TRBJ1-1|.|TRBD1
CASSLQGQGKEAFF
TGTGCCAGCAGCTTACAAGGACAGGGGAAAGAAGCTTTCTTT
>TRBV19|TRBJ1-4|.|.
CASNGRGSDEKLFF
TGTGCCAGTAATGGGCGGGGAAGCGATGAAAAACTGTTTTTT
>TRBV7-6|TRBJ2-1|.|TRBD2
CASRKLAGGSDEQFF
TGTGCCAGCAGAAAATTAGCGGGAGGGTCCGATGAGCAGTTCTTC
>TRBV4-1|TRBJ2-1|.|TRBD2
CASSQELAGFVVRYNEQFF
TGCGCCAGCAGCCAAGAGCTAGCGGGGTTTGTGGTGAGATACAATGAGCAGTTCTTC
>TRBV5-1|TRBJ1-3|.|.
CASSPTVISGNTIYF
TGCGCCAGCAGCCCTACTGTAATCTCTGGAAACACCATATATTTT
>TRBV9|TRBJ1-2|.|.
CASSPRGAISYGYTF
TGTGCCAGCAGCCCACGGGGAGCAATCAGCTATGGCTACACCTTC
>TRBV4-1|TRBJ2-1|.|TRBD2
CASSSEAGVVFF
TGCGCCAGCAGCTCTGAAGCGGGAGTGGTGTTCTTC